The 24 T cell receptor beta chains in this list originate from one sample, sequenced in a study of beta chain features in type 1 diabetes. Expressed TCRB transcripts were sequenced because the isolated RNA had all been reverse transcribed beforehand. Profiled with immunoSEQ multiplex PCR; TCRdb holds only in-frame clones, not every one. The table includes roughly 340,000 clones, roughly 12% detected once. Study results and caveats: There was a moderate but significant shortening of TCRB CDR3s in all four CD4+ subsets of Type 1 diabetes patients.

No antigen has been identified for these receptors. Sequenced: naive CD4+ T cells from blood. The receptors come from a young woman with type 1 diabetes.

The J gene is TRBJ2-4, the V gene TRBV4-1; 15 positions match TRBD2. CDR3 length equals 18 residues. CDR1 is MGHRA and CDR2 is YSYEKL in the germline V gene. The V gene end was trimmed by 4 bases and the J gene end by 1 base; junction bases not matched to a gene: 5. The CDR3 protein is CASSPGLAGGPAKNIQYF. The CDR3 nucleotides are TGCGCCAGCAGCCCAGGACTAGCGGGAGGGCCTGCCAAAAACATTCAGTACTTC.

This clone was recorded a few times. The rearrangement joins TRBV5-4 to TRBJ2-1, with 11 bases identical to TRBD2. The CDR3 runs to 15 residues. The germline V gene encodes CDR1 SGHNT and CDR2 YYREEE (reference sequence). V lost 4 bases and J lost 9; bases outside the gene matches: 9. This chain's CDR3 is CASSPGTSGGIEQFF. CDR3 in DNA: TGTGCCAGCAGCCCCGGGACTAGCGGAGGTATTGAGCAGTTCTTC.

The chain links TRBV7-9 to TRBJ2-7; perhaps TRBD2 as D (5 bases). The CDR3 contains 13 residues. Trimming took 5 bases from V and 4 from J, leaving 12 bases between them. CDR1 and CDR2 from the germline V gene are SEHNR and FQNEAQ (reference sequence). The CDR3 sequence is CASSGRALYEQYF. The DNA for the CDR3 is TGTGCCAGCAGCGGGAGAGCGCTGTACGAGCAGTACTTC.

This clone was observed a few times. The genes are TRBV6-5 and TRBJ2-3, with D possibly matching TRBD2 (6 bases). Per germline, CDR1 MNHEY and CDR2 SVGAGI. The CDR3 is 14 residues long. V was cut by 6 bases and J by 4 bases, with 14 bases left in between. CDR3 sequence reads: CASRRGRVSDTQYF. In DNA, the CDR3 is TGTGCCAGCAGGCGGGGCAGGGTCTCAGATACGCAGTATTTT.

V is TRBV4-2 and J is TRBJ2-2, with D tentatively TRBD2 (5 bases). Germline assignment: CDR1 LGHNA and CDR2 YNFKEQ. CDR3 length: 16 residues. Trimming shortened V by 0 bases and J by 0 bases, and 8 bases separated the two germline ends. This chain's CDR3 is CASSQDGGANTGELFF. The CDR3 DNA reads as TGTGCCAGCAGCCAAGATGGAGGCGCGAACACCGGGGAGCTGTTTTTT.

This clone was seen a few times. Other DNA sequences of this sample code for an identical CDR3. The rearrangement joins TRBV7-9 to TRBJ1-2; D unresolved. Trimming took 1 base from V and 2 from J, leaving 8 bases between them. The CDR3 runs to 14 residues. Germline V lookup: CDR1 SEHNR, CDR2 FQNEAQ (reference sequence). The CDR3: CASSLGQANYGYTF. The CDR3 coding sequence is TGTGCCAGCAGCTTAGGGCAGGCAAACTATGGCTACACCTTC.

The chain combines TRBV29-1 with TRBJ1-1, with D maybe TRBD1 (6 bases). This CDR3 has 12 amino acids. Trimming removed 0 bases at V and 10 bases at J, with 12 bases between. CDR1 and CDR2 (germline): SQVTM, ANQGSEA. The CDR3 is CSVEDQLGGAFF. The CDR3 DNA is TGCAGCGTTGAAGATCAGCTAGGGGGAGCTTTCTTT.

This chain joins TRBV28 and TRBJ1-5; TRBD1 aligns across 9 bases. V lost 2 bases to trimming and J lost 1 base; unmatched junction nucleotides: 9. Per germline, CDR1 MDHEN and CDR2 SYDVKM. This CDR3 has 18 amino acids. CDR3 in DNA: TGTGCCAGCAGTTTACCACGTACCGGGACAGGGAGCAATCAGCCCCAGCATTTT. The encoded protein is CASSLPRTGTGSNQPQHF.

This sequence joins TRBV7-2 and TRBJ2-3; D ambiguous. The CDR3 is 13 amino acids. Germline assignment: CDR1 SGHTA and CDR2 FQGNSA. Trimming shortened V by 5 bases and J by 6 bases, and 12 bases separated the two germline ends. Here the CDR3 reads CASSPIRWDTQYF. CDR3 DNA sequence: TGTGCCAGCAGCCCCATCAGGTGGGATACGCAGTATTTT. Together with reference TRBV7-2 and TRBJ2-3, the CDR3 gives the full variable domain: GAGVSQSPSNKVTEKGKDVELRCDPISGHTALYWYRQSLGQGLEFLIYFQGNSAPDKSGLPSDRFSAERTGGSVSTLTIQRTQQEDSAVYLCASSPIRWDTQYFGPGTRLTVL.

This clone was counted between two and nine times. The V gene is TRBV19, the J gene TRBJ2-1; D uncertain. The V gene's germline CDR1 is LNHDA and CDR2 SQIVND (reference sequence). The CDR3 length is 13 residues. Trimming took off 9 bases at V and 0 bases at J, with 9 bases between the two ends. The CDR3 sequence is CASGSISYNEQFF. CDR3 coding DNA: TGTGCCAGCGGTTCGATCTCCTACAATGAGCAGTTCTTC. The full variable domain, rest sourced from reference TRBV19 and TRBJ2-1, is DGGITQSPKYLFRKEGQNVTLSCEQNLNHDAMYWYRQDPGQGLRLIYYSQIVNDFQKGDIAEGYSVSREKKESFPLTVTSAQKNPTAFYLCASGSISYNEQFFGPGTRLTVL.

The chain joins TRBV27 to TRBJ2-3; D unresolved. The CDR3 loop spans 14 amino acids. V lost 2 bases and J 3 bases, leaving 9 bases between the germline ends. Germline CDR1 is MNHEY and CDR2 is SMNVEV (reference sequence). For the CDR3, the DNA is TGTGCCAGCAGTTTACGGGTGCCTACAGATACGCAGTATTTT. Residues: CASSLRVPTDTQYF.

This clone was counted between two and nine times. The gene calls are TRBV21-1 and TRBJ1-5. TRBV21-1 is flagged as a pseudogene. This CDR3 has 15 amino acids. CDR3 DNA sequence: TGTGCCAGCAGCAACAGCGGCCGGGGAGATCAGCCCCAGCATTTT. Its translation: CASSNSGRGDQPQHF.

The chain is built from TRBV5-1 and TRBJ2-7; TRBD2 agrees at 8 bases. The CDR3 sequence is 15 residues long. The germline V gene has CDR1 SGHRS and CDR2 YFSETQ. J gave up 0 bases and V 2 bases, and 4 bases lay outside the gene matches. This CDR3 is CASSLLAGSSYEQYF. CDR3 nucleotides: TGCGCCAGCAGCTTATTAGCGGGGAGCTCCTACGAGCAGTACTTC.

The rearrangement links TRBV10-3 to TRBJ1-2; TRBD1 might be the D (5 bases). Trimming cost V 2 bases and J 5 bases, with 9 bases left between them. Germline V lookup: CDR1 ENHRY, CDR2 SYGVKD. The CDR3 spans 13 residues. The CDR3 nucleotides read TGTGCCATCAGTGAGGGGGCAATTTATGGCTACACCTTC. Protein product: CAISEGAIYGYTF.

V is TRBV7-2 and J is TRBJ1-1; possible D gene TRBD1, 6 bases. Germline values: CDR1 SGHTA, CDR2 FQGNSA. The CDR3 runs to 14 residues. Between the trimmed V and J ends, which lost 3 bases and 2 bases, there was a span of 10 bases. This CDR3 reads CASSFQGSNTEAFF. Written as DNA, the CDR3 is TGTGCCAGCAGCTTTCAGGGGTCCAACACTGAAGCTTTCTTT.

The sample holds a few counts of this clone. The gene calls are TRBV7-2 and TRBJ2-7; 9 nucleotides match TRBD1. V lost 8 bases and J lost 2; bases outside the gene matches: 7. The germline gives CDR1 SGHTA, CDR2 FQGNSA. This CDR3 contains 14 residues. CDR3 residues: CASPGRDRAYEQYF. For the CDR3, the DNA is TGTGCCAGCCCAGGCAGGGACAGGGCCTACGAGCAGTACTTC.

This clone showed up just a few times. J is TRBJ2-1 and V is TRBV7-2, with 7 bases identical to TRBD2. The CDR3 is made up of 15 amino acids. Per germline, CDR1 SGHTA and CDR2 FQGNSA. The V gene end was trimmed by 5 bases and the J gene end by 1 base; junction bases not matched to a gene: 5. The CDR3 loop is CASSRTSESYNEQFF. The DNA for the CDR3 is TGTGCCAGCAGCCGAACTAGCGAGTCCTACAATGAGCAGTTCTTC. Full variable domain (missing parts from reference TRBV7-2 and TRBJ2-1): GAGVSQSPSNKVTEKGKDVELRCDPISGHTALYWYRQSLGQGLEFLIYFQGNSAPDKSGLPSDRFSAERTGGSVSTLTIQRTQQEDSAVYLCASSRTSESYNEQFFGPGTRLTVL.

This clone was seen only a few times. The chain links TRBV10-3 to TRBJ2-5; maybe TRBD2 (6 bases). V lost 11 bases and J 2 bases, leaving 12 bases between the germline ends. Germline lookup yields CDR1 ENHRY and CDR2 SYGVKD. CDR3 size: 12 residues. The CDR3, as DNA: TGTGCCTCTCGGGGGACTCAAGAGACCCAGTACTTC. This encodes CASRGTQETQYF.

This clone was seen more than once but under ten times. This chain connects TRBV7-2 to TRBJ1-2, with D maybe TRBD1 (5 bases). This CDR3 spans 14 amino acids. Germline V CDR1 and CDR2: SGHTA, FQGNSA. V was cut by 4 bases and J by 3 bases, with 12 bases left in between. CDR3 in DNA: TGTGCCAGCAGCTCTGCCCCACAGGACTATGGCTACACCTTC. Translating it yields CASSSAPQDYGYTF.

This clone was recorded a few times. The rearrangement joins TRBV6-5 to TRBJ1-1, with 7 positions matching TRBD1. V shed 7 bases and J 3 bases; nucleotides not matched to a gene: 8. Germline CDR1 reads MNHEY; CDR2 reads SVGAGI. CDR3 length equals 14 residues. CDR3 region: CASTRGGMDTEAFF. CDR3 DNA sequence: TGTGCCAGCACCCGAGGGGGCATGGACACTGAAGCTTTCTTT.

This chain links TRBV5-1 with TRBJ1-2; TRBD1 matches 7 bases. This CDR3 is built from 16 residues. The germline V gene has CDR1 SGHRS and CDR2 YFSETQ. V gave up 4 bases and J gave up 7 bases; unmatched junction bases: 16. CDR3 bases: TGCGCCAGCAGCCTGGAAGCTGTGTGGGACAGTCGTGGCTACACCTTC. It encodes CASSLEAVWDSRGYTF.

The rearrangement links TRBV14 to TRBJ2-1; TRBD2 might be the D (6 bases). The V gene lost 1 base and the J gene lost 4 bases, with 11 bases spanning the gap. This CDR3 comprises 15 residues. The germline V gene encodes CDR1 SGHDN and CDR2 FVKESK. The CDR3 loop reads CASSQGLASYNEQFF. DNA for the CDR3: TGTGCCAGCAGCCAAGGGCTAGCGTCGTACAATGAGCAGTTCTTC. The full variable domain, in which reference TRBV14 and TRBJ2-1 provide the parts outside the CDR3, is EAGVTQFPSHSVIEKGQTVTLRCDPISGHDNLYWYRRVMGKEIKFLLHFVKESKQDESGMPNNRFLAERTGGTYSTLKVQPAELEDSGVYFCASSQGLASYNEQFFGPGTRLTVL.

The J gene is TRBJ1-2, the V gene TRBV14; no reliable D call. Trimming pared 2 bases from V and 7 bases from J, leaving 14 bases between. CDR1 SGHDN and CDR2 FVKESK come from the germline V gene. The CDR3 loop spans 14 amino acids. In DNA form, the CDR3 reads TGTGCCAGCAGCCAACTTGAGGGAATTGGTGGCTACACCTTC. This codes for CASSQLEGIGGYTF.

The CDR3 DNA follows: TGTGCCAGCAGCTTAACCCTCAGGGGGCCGGACACTGAAGCTTTCTTT. It specifies CASSLTLRGPDTEAFF. The rearrangement uses TRBV7-2 and TRBJ1-1, with TRBD1 matching 8 bases. The CDR3 is 16 residues long. CDR1 and CDR2 (germline): SGHTA, FQGNSA. After removal of 2 bases from V and 3 bases from J, the junction contained 8 bases not matched to a gene.